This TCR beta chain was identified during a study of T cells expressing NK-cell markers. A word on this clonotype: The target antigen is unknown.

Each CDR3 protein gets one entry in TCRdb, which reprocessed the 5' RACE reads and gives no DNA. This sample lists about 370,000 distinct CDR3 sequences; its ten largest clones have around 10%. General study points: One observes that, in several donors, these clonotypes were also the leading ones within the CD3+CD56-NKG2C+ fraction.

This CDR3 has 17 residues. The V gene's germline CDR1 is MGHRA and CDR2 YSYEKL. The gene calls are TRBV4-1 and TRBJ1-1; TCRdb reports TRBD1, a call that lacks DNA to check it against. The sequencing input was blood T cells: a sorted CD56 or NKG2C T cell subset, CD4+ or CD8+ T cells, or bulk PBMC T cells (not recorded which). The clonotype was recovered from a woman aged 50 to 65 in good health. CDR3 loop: CASSQGRTGGFNTEAFF.